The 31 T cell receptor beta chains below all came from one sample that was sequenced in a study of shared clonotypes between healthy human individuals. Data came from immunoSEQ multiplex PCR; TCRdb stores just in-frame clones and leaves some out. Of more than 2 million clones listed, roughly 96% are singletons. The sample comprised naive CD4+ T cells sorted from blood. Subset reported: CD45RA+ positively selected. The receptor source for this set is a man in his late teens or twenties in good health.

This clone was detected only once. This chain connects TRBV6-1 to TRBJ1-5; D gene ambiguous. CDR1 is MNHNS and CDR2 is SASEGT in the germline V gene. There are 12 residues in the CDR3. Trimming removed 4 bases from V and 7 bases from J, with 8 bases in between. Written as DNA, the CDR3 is TGTGCCAGCAGTGCCGACATCCAGCCCCAGCATTTT. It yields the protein CASSADIQPQHF.

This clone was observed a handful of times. The CDR3 spells CASSTTGLYEQYF. CDR3 sequence (DNA): TGTGCCAGCAGTACGACAGGCCTCTACGAGCAGTACTTC. The chain is built from TRBV11-2 and TRBJ2-5; the D gene is possibly TRBD1 (6 bases). The tail of the sequence fits TRBJ2-7 better, so the J call may be wrong. The CDR3 runs 13 residues. Per germline, CDR1 SGHAT and CDR2 FQNNGV.

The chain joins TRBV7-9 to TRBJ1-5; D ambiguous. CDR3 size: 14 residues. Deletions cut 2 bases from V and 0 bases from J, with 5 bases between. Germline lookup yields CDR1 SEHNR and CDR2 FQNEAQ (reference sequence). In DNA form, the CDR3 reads TGTGCCAGCAGCTTATTGGATAGCAATCAGCCCCAGCATTTT. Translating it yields CASSLLDSNQPQHF.

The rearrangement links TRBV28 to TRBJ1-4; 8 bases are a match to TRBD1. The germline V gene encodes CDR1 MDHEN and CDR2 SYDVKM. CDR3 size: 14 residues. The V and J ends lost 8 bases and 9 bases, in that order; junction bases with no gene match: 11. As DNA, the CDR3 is TGTGCCAGCGGGGGGACAGGCGGGACAAAAAAACTGTTTTTT. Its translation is CASGGTGGTKKLFF.

CDR3 region: CASSLIGRNQETQYF. DNA for the CDR3: TGTGCCAGCAGCTTGATCGGGAGGAATCAAGAGACCCAGTACTTC. This chain joins TRBV5-5 and TRBJ2-5; 7 bases map to TRBD2. Germline lookup yields CDR1 SGHKS and CDR2 YYEKEE (reference sequence). V shed 1 base, J shed 2 bases, and the junction held 5 bases outside the gene matches. This CDR3 has 15 residues. The full variable domain, with the rest looked up from reference TRBV5-5 and TRBJ2-5, is DAGVTQSPTHLIKTRGQQVTLRCSPISGHKSVSWYQQVLGQGPQFIFQYYEKEERGRGNFPDRFSARQFPNYSSELNVNALLLGDSALYLCASSLIGRNQETQYFGPGTRLLVL.

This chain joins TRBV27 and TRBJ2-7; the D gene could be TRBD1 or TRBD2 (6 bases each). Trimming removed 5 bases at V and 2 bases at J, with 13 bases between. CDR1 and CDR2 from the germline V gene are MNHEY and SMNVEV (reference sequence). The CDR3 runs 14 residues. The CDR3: CASSRGGSPYEQYF. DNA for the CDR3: TGTGCCAGCAGTAGAGGGGGGTCACCCTACGAGCAGTACTTC.

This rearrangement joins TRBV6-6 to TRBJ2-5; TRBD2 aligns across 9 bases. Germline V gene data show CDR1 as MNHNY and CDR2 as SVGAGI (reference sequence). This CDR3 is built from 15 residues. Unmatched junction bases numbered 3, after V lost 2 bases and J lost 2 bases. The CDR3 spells CASSYPTSGQETQYF. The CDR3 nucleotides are TGTGCCAGCAGTTACCCGACTAGCGGACAAGAGACCCAGTACTTC.

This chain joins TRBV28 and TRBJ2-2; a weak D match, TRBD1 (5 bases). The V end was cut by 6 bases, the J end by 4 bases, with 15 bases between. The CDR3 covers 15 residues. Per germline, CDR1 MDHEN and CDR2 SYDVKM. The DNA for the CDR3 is TGTGCCAGCAGCCTAAACAGGCCAGGCACCGGGGAGCTGTTTTTT. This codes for CASSLNRPGTGELFF.

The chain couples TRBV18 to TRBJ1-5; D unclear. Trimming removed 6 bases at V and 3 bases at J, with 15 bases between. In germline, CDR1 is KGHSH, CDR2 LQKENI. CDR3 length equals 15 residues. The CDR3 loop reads CASSPQTGNNQPQHF. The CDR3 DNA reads TGTGCCAGCTCTCCCCAAACCGGGAACAATCAGCCCCAGCATTTT.

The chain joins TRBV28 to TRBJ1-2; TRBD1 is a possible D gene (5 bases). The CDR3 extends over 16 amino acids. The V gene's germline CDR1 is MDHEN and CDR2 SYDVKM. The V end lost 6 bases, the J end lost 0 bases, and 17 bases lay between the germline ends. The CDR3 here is CASSITRGKANYGYTF. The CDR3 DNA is TGTGCCAGCAGCATAACCCGGGGGAAAGCTAACTATGGCTACACCTTC.

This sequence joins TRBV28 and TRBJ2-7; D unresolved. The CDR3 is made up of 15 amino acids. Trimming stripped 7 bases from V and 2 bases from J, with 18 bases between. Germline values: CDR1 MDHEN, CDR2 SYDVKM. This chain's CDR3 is CASIANGEVPYEQYF. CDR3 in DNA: TGTGCCAGCATTGCAAATGGAGAGGTTCCCTACGAGCAGTACTTC.

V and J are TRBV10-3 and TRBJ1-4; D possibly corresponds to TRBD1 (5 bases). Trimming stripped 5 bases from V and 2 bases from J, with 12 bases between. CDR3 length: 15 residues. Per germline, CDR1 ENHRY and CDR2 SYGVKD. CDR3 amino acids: CAISPKGPTNEKLFF. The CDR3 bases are TGTGCCATCAGTCCAAAGGGGCCCACTAATGAAAAACTGTTTTTT.

CDR3: CASSEATGRRLTDTQYF. For the CDR3, the DNA is TGTGCCAGCAGTGAAGCAACAGGGAGAAGGCTCACAGATACGCAGTATTTT. The J gene is TRBJ2-3, the V gene TRBV6-1; possibly TRBD1 for D (6 bases). V was shortened by 0 bases and J by 2 bases, with 15 bases between the two germline ends. The CDR3 length is 17 residues. Germline lookup yields CDR1 MNHNS and CDR2 SASEGT.

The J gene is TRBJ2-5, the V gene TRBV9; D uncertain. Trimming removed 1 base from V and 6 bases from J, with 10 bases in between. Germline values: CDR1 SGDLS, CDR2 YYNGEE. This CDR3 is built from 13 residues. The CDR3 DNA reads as TGTGCCAGCAGCGTAAGCGAAGCGCAGACCCAGTACTTC. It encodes CASSVSEAQTQYF.

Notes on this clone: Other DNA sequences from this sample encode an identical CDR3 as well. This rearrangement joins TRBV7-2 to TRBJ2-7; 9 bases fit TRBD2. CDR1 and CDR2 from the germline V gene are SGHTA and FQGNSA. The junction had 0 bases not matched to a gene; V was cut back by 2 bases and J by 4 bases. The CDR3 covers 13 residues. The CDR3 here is CASSLLAGYEQYF. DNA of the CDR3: TGTGCCAGCAGCTTACTAGCGGGATACGAGCAGTACTTC.

The CDR3 coding sequence is TGCGCCAGCAGCCCACAAGCGGTCGGAGATACGCAGTATTTT. It specifies CASSPQAVGDTQYF. V is TRBV4-1 and J is TRBJ2-3; D possibly corresponds to TRBD2 (5 bases). V was pared by 4 bases and J by 5 bases, with 13 bases between. The germline V gene has CDR1 MGHRA and CDR2 YSYEKL. The CDR3 is made up of 14 amino acids.

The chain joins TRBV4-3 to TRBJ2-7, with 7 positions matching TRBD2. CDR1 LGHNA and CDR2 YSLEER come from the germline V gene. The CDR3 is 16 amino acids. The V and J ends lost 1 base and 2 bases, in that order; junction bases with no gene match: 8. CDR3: CASSQASGTPPYEQYF. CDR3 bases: TGCGCCAGCAGCCAAGCGAGCGGGACTCCCCCCTACGAGCAGTACTTC.

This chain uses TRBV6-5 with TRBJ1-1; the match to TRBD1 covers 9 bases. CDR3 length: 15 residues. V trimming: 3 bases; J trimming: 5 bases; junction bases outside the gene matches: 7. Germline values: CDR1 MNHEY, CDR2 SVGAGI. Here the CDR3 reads CASSYRGQGVTEAFF. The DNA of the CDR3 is TGTGCCAGCAGTTATCGGGGACAGGGTGTAACTGAAGCTTTCTTT.

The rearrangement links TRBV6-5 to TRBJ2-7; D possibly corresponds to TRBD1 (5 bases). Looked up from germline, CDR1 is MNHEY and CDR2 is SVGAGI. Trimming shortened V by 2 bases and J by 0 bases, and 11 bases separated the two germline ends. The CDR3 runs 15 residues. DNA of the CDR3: TGTGCCAGCAGTTACCGGCCAGGGATCTCCTACGAGCAGTACTTC. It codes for CASSYRPGISYEQYF.

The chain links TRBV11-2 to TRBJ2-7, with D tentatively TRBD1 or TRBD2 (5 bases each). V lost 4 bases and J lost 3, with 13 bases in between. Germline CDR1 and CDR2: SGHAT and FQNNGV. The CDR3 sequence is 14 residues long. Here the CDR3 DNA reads TGTGCCAGCAGCTCCCAGGGTGGGGGCTACGAGCAGTACTTC. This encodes CASSSQGGGYEQYF.

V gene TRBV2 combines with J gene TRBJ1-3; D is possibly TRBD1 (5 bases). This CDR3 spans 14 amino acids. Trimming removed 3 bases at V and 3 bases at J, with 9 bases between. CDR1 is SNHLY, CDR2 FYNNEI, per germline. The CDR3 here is CASSDLGRGNTIYF. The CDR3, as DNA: TGTGCCAGCAGTGATTTGGGGCGTGGAAACACCATATATTTT.

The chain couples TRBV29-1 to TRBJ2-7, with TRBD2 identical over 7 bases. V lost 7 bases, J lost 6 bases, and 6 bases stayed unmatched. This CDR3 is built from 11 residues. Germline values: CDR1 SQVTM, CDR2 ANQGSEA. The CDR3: CSAGGFSEQYF. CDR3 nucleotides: TGCAGCGCCGGGGGGTTCTCCGAGCAGTACTTC.

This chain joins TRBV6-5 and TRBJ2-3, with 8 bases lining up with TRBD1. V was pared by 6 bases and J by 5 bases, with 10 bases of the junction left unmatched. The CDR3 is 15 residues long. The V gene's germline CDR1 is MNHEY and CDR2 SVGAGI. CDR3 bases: TGTGCCAGCAGCTCGGGACAGGCCCCGGGAGATACGCAGTATTTT. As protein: CASSSGQAPGDTQYF.

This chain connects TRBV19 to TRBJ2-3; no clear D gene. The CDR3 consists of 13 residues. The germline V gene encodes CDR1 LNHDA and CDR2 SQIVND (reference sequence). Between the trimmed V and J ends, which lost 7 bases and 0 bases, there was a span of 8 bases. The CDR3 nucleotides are TGTGCCAGTAACGGCCGCAGCACAGATACGCAGTATTTT. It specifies CASNGRSTDTQYF.

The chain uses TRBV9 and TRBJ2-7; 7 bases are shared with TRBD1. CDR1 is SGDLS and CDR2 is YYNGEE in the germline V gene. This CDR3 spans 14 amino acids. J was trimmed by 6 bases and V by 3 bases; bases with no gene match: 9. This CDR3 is CASSAGQTPSEQYF. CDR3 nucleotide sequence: TGTGCCAGCAGCGCGGGACAGACGCCATCCGAGCAGTACTTC.

CDR3 sequence reads: CAWSVGQSSGDTQYF. Written as DNA, the CDR3 is TGTGCCTGGAGTGTCGGCCAAAGTTCCGGAGATACGCAGTATTTT. The J gene is TRBJ2-3, the V gene TRBV30; no clear D. Trimming removed 0 bases at V and 5 bases at J, with 15 bases between. From germline, CDR1 is GTSNPN and CDR2 SVGIG (reference sequence). This CDR3 region has 15 residues.

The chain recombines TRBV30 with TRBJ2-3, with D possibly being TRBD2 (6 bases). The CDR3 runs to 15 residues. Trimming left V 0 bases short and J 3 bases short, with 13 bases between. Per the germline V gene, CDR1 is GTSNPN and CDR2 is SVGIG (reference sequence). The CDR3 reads CAWSVQAAGTDTQYF. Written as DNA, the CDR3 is TGTGCCTGGAGTGTACAAGCGGCGGGAACAGATACGCAGTATTTT.

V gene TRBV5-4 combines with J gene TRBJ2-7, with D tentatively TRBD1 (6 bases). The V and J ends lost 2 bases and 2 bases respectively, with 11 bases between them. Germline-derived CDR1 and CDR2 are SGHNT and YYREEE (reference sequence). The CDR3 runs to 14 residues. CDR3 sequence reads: CASSLPGQPYEQYF. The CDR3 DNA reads TGTGCCAGCAGCTTACCGGGACAACCCTACGAGCAGTACTTC.

CDR3 sequence reads: CASSLNGALRNEQFF. The CDR3 DNA sequence: TGTGCCAGCAGCTTAAATGGGGCCCTTCGGAATGAGCAGTTCTTC. This chain uses TRBV7-2 with TRBJ2-1, with a weak D call TRBD1 (5 bases). The V end lost 2 bases, the J end lost 7 bases, and 15 bases lay between the germline ends. The V gene's germline CDR1 is SGHTA and CDR2 FQGNSA. This CDR3 has 15 amino acids.

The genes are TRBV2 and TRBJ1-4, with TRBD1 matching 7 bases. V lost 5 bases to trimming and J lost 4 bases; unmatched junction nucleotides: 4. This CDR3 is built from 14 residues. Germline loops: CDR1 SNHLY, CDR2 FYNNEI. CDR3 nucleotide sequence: TGTGCCAGCAGTCCACAGGGGAGTAATGAAAAACTGTTTTTT. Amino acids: CASSPQGSNEKLFF. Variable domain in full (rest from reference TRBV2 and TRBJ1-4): EPEVTQTPSHQVTQMGQEVILRCVPISNHLYFYWYRQILGQKVEFLVSFYNNEISEKSEIFDDQFSVERPDGSNFTLKIRSTKLEDSAMYFCASSPQGSNEKLFFGSGTQLSVL.

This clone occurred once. CDR3 nucleotide sequence: TGTGCCAGCAGCTTACTGCCAGAAGAGACCCAGTACTTC. It codes for CASSLLPEETQYF. The chain recombines TRBV11-3 with TRBJ2-5; no firm D call. This CDR3 comprises 13 residues. The germline V gene encodes CDR1 SGHNT and CDR2 YENEEA. Trimming shortened V by 2 bases and J by 3 bases, and 7 bases separated the two germline ends.